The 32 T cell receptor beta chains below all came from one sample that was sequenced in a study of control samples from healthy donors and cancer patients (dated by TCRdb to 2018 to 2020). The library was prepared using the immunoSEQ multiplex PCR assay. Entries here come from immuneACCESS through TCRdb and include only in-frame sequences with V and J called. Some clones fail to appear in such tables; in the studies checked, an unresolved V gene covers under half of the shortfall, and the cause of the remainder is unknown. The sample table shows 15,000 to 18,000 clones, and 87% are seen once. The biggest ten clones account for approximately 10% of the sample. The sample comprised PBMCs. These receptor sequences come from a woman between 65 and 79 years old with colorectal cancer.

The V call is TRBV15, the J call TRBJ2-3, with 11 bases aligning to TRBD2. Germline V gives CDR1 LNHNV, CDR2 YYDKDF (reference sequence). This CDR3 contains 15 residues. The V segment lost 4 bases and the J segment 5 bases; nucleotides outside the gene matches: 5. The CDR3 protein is CATSKVGTSGDTQYF. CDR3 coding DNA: TGTGCCACCAGCAAAGTCGGGACTAGCGGAGATACGCAGTATTTT.

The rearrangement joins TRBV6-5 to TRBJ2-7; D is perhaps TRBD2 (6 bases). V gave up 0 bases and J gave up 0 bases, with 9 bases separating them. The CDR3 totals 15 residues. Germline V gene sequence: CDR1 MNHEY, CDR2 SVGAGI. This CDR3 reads CASSYSGGASYEQYF. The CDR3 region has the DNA TGTGCCAGCAGTTACTCTGGCGGGGCCTCCTACGAGCAGTACTTC.

Here the CDR3 DNA reads TGTGCCAGCAGCTTGGGGGGCCCGCTTAGGTACACCTTC. Amino acid sequence: CASSLGGPLRYTF. The chain has TRBV5-6 and TRBJ1-2; D is possibly TRBD1 (5 bases). V dropped 0 bases and J dropped 11 bases, with 14 bases sitting between them. The germline CDR1 and CDR2 sequences are SGHDT and YYEEEE. CDR3 length equals 13 residues.

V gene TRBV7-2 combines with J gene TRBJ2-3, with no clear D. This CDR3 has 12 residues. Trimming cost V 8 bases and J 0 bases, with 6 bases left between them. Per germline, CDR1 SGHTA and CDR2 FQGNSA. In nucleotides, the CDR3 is TGTGCCAGCGGCAGTAGCACAGATACGCAGTATTTT. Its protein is CASGSSTDTQYF.

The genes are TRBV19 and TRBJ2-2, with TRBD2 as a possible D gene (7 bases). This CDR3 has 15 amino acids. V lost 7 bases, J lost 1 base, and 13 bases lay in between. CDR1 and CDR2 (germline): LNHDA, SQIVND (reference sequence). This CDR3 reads CASIPRGGNTGELFF. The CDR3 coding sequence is TGTGCCAGTATCCCTAGGGGGGGGAACACCGGGGAGCTGTTTTTT. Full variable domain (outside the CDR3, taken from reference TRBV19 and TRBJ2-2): DGGITQSPKYLFRKEGQNVTLSCEQNLNHDAMYWYRQDPGQGLRLIYYSQIVNDFQKGDIAEGYSVSREKKESFPLTVTSAQKNPTAFYLCASIPRGGNTGELFFGEGSRLTVL.

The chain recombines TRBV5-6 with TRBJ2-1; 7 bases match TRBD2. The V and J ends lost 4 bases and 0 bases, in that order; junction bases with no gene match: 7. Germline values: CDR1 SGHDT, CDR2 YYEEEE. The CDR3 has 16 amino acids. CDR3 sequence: CASSHGTMLSYNEQFF. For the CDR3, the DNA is TGTGCCAGCAGCCACGGGACTATGCTCTCCTACAATGAGCAGTTCTTC.

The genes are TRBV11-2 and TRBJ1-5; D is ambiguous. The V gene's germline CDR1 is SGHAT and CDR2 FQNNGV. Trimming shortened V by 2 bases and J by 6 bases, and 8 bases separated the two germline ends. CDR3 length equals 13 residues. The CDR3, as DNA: TGTGCCAGCAGCTTAACCAGGAGTCAGCCCCAGCATTTT. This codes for CASSLTRSQPQHF.

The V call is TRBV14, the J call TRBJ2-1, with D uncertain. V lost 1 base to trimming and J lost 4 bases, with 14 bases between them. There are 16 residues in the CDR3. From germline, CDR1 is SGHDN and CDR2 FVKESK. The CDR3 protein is CASSQVLSLNYNEQFF. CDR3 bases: TGTGCCAGCAGCCAAGTTCTCTCTCTCAATTACAATGAGCAGTTCTTC.

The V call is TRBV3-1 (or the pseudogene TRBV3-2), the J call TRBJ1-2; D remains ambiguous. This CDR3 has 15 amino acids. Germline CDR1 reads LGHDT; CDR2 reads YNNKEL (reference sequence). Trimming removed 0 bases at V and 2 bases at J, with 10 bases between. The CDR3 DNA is TGTGCCAGCAGCCAAGATGGCGGACCAAACTATGGCTACACCTTC. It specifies CASSQDGGPNYGYTF.

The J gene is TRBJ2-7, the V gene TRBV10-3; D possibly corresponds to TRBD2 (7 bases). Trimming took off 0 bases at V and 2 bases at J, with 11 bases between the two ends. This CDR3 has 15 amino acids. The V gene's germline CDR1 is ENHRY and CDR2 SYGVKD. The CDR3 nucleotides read TGTGCCATCAGTGAGTCTTCGGGGGGCACCTACGAGCAGTACTTC. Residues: CAISESSGGTYEQYF.

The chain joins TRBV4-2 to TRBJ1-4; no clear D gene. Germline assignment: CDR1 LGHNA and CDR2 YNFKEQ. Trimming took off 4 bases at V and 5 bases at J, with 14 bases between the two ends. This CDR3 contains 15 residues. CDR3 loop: CASSPLGLDNEKLFF. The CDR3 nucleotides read TGTGCCAGCAGCCCTCTTGGCCTAGACAATGAAAAACTGTTTTTT.

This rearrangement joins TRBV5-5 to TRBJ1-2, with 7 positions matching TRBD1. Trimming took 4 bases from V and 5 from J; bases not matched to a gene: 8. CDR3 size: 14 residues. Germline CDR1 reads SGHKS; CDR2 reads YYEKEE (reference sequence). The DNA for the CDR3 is TGTGCCAGCAGCCCTACAGGGGAAGGGTATGGCTACACCTTC. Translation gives CASSPTGEGYGYTF.

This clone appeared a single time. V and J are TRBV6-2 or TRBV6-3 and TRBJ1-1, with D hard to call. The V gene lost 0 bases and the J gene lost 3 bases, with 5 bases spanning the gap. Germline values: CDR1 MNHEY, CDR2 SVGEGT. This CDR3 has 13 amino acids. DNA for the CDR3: TGTGCCAGCAGTTACTCTTTGTACACTGAAGCTTTCTTT. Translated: CASSYSLYTEAFF.

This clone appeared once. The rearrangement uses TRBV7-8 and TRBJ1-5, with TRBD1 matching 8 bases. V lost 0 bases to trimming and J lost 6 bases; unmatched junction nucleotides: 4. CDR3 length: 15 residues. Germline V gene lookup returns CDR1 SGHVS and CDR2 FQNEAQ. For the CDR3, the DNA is TGTGCCAGCAGCTTAGCGGCAGGGGGCGGTCAGCCCCAGCATTTT. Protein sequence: CASSLAAGGGQPQHF.

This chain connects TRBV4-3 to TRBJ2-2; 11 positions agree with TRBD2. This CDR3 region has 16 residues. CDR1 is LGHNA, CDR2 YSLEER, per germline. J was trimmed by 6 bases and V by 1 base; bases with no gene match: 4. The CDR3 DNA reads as TGCGCCAGCAGCCAAGTAGCGGGGGGGCCCCCCGGGGAGCTGTTTTTT. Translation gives CASSQVAGGPPGELFF.

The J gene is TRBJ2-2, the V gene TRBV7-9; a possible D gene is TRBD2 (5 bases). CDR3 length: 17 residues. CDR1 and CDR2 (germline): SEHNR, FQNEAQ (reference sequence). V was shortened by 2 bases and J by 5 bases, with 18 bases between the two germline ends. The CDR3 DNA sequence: TGTGCCAGCAGCTTACCGGCGGGTGGTCTCCGGACCGGGGAGCTGTTTTTT. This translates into CASSLPAGGLRTGELFF.

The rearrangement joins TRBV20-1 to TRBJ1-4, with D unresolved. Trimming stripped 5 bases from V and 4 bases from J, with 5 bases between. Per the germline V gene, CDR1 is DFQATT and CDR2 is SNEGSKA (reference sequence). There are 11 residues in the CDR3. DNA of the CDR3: TGCAGTGCTGAACGTAATGAAAAACTGTTTTTT. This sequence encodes CSAERNEKLFF.

The CDR3 nucleotides read TGCGCCAGCAGCGTTTGGGCGGGCAGTACCTACGAGCAGTACTTC. Its translation: CASSVWAGSTYEQYF. This rearrangement joins TRBV4-1 to TRBJ2-7; tentatively, D is TRBD2 (5 bases). This CDR3 is 15 amino acids long. V lost 5 bases to trimming and J lost 2 bases, with 16 bases between them. Germline assignment: CDR1 MGHRA and CDR2 YSYEKL.

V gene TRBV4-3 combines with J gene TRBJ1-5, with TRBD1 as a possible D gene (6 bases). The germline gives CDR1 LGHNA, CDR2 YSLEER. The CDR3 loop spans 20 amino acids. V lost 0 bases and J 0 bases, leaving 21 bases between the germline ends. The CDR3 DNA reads TGCGCCAGCAGCCAAGATGGGGGGCCGACAGGCCACTATAGCAATCAGCCCCAGCATTTT. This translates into CASSQDGGPTGHYSNQPQHF.

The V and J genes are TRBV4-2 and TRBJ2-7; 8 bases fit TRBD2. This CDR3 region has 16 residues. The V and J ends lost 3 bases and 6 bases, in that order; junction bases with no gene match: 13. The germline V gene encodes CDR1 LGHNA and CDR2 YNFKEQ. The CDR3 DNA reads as TGTGCCAGCAGCCAGGGTCAGACTAGCGACGGTGGCGAGCAGTACTTC. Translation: CASSQGQTSDGGEQYF.

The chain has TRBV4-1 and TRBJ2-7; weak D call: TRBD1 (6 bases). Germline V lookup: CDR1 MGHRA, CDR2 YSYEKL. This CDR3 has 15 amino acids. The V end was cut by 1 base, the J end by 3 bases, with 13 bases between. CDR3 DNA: TGCGCCAGCAGCCAAGTCCTTTTAGGGGGCTACGAGCAGTACTTC. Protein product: CASSQVLLGGYEQYF.

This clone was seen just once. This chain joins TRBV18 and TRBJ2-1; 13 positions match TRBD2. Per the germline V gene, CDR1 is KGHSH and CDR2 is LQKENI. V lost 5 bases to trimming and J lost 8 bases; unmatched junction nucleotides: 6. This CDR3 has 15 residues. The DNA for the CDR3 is TGTGCCAGCTCAGTACTAGCGGGGGGGATTGATGAGCAGTTCTTC. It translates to CASSVLAGGIDEQFF.

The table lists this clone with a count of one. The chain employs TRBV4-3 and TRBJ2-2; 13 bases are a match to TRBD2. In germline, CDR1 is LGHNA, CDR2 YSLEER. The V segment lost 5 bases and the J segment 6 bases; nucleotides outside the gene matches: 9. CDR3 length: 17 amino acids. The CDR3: CASSDTGLAGASGELFF. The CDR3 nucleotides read TGCGCCAGCAGCGACACCGGACTAGCGGGAGCATCCGGGGAGCTGTTTTTT.

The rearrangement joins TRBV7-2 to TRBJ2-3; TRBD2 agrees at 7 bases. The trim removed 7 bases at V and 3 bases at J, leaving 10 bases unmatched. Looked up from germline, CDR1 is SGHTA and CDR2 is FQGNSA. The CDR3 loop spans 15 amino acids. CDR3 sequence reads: CASTPGLGRTDTQYF. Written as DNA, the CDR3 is TGTGCCAGCACCCCTGGGCTCGGGAGGACAGATACGCAGTATTTT.

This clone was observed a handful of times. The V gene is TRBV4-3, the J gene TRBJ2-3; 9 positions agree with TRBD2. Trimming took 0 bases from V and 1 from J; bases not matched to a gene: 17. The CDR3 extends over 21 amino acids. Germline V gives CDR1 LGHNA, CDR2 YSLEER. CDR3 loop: CASSQEPRLADTFPGTDTQYF. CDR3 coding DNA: TGCGCCAGCAGCCAAGAACCCCGACTAGCGGACACGTTTCCTGGCACAGATACGCAGTATTTT.

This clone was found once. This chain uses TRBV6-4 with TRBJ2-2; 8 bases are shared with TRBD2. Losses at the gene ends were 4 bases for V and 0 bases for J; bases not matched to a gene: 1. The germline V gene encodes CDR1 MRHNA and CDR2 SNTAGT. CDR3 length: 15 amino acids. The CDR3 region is CASSVTSANTGELFF. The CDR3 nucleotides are TGTGCCAGCAGTGTGACTAGCGCGAACACCGGGGAGCTGTTTTTT.

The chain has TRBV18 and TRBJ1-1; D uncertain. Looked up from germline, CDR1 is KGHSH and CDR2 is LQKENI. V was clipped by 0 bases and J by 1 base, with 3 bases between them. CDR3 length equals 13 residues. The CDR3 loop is CASSPPPNTEAFF. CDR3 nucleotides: TGTGCCAGCTCACCACCCCCGAACACTGAAGCTTTCTTT.

DNA for the CDR3: TGTGCCAGCAGCCATGAAGAGACCCAGTACTTC. This encodes CASSHEETQYF. This sequence joins TRBV14 and TRBJ2-5; D is unclear. The CDR3 length is 11 residues. Per the germline V gene, CDR1 is SGHDN and CDR2 is FVKESK. Between the trimmed V and J ends, which lost 3 bases and 3 bases, there was a span of 2 bases.

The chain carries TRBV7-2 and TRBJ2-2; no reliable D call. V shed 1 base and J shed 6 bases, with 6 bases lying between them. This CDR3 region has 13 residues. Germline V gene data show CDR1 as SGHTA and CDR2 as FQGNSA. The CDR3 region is CASSLGASGELFF. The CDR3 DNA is TGTGCCAGCAGCTTAGGAGCATCCGGGGAGCTGTTTTTT.

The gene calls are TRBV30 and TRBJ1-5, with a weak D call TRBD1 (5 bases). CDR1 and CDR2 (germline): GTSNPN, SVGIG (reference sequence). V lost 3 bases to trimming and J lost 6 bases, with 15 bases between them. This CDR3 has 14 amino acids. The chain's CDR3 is CAWSSQGRGQPQHF. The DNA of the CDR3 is TGTGCCTGGAGCTCCCAGGGACGGGGTCAGCCCCAGCATTTT.

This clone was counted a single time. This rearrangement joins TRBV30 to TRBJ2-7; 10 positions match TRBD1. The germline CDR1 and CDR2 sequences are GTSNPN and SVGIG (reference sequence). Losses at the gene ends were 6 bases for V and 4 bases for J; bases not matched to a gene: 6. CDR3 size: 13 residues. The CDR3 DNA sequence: TGTGCCTGTAAGGGACAGGGGAGGTACGAGCAGTACTTC. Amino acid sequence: CACKGQGRYEQYF.

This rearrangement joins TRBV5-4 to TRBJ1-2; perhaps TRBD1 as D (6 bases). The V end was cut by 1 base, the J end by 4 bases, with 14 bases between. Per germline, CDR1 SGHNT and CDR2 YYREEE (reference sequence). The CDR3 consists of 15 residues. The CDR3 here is CASSLLGGQVYGYTF. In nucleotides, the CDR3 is TGTGCCAGCAGCTTGTTGGGGGGGCAGGTCTATGGCTACACCTTC.